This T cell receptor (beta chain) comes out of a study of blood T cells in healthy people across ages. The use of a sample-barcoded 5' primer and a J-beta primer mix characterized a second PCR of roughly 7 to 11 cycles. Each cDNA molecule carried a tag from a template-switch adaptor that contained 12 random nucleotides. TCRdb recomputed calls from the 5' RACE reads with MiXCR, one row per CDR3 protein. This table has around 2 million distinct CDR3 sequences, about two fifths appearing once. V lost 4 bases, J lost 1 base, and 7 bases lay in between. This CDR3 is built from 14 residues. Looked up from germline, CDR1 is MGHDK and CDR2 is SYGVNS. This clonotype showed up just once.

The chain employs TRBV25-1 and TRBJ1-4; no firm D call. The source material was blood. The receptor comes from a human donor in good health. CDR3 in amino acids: CASSAMVTNEKLFF. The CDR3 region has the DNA TGTGCCAGCAGTGCGATGGTAACTAATGAAAAACTGTTTTTT. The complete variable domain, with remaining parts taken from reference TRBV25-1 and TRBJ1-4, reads EADIYQTPRYLVIGTGKKITLECSQTMGHDKMYWYQQDPGMELHLIHYSYGVNSTEKGDLSSESTVSRIRTEHFPLTLESARPSHTSQYLCASSAMVTNEKLFFGSGTQLSVL.